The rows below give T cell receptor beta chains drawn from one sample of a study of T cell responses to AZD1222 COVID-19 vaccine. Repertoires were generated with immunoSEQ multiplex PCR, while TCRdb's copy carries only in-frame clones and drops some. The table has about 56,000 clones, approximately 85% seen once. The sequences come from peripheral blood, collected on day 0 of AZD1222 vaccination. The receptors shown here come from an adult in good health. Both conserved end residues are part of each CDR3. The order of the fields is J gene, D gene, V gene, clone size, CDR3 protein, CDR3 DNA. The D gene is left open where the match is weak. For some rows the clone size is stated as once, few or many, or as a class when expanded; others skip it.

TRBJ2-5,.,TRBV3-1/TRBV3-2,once,CASSQEWETQYF,TGTGCCAGCAGCCAAGAATGGGAGACCCAGTACTTC
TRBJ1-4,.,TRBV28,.,CASSLWAENEKLFF,TGTGCCAGCAGTTTATGGGCGGAAAATGAAAAACTGTTTTTT
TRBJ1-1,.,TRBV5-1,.,CASSLGTGGSTEAFF,TGCGCCAGCAGCTTGGGGACTGGGGGAAGCACTGAAGCTTTCTTT
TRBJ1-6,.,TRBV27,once,CASSFSEGNSPLHF,TGTGCCAGCAGTTTCTCTGAGGGTAATTCACCCCTCCACTTT
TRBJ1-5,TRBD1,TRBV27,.,CASSLSGRGPDQPQHF,TGTGCCAGCAGTTTAAGTGGCAGGGGGCCCGATCAGCCCCAGCATTTT
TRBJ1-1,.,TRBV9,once,CASSVVVDLNTEAFF,TGTGCCAGCAGCGTAGTCGTGGACCTGAACACTGAAGCTTTCTTT
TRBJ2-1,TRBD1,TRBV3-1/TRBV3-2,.,CASTTGTGRGEQFF,TGTGCCAGCACCACCGGGACAGGGCGGGGTGAGCAGTTCTTC
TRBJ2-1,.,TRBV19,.,CASTSNEHNEQFF,TGTGCCAGTACTAGCAACGAACACAATGAGCAGTTCTTC
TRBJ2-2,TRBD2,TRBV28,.,CASRPGLGGLFF,TGTGCCAGCAGGCCAGGACTAGGCGGGCTGTTTTTT
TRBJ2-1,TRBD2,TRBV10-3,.,CATLGTSGDATENEQFF,TGTGCCACCCTAGGGACTAGCGGGGACGCAACGGAAAATGAGCAGTTCTTC
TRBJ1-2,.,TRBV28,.,CASSTVSMASGYTF,TGTGCCAGCAGTACCGTCTCAATGGCTTCCGGCTACACCTTC
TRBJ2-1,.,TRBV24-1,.,CATSGGSYNEQFF,TGTGCCACCAGTGGGGGCTCCTACAATGAGCAGTTCTTC
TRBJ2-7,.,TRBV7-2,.,CASSFGTFYEQYF,TGTGCCAGCAGCTTCGGCACCTTCTACGAGCAGTACTTC
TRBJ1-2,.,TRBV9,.,CASSVARDGYTF,TGTGCCAGCAGCGTAGCTAGGGATGGGTACACCTTC
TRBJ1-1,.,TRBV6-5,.,CASSSGAGDTEAFF,TGTGCCAGCAGTAGTGGCGCGGGGGACACTGAAGCTTTCTTT
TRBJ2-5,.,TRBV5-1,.,CASGQPEVETQYF,TGCGCCAGCGGGCAGCCAGAGGTAGAGACCCAGTACTTC